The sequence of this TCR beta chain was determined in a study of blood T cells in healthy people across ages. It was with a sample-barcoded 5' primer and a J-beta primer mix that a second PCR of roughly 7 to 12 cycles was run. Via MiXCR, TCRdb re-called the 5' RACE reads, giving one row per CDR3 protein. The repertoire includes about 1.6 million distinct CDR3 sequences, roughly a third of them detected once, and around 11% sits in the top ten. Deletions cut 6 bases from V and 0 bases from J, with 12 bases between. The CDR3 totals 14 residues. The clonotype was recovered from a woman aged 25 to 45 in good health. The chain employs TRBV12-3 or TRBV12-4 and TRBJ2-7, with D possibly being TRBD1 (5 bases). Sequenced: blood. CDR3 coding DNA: TGTGCCAGCAGCCCCGACAGTCCCTCCTACGAGCAGTACTTC. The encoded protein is CASSPDSPSYEQYF.